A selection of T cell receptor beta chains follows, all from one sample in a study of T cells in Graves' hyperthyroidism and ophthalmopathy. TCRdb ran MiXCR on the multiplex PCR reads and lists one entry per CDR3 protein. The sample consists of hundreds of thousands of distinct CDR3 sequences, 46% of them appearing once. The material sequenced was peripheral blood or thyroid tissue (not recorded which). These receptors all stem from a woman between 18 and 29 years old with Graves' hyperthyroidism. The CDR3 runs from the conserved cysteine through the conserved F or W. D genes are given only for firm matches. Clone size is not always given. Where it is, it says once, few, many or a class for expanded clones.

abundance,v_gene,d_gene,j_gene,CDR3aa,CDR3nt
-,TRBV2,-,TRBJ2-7,CASSEEGRSSYEQYF,TGTGCCAGCAGTGAAGAGGGGAGAAGCTCCTACGAGCAGTACTTC
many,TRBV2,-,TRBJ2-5,CASTQRRVETQYF,TGTGCCAGCACCCAAAGAAGGGTGGAGACCCAGTACTTC
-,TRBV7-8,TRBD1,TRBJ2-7,CASSQVDRGPTYEQYF,TGCGCCAGCAGCCAAGTGGACAGGGGCCCTACCTACGAGCAGTACTTC
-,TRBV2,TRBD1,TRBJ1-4,CASSLGTGNGQLFF,TGTGCCAGCAGTTTGGGGACAGGGAACGGTCAACTGTTTTTT
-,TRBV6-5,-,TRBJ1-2,CASSYGGAYGYTF,TGTGCCAGCAGTTACGGGGGAGCCTATGGCTACACCTTC
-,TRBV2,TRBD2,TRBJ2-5,CASSELAGVIETQYF,TGTGCCAGCAGTGAACTAGCGGGAGTTATTGAGACCCAGTACTTC
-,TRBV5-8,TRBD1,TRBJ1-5,CASSPIGSQGPSNQPQHF,TGTGCCAGCAGCCCTATCGGCTCACAGGGGCCCAGCAATCAGCCCCAGCATTTT
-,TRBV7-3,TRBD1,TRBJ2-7,CASSLSSTGGNEQYF,TGTGCCAGCAGCTTATCCTCGACAGGGGGCAACGAGCAGTACTTC
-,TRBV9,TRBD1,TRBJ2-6,CASSVHRDRGAYVLTF,TGTGCCAGCAGCGTACACCGGGACAGGGGGGCCTACGTCCTGACTTTC
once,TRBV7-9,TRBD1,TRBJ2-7,CASSLEVRGLLSYEQYF,TGTGCCAGCAGCTTGGAAGTCAGGGGGCTTCTCTCCTACGAGCAGTACTTC
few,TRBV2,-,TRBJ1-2,CASSVDQGSTDGYTF,TGTGCCAGCAGCGTAGATCAGGGGTCTACGGATGGCTACACCTTC
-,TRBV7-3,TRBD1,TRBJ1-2,CASSPGQGPAGDGYTF,TGTGCCAGCAGCCCGGGACAGGGCCCGGCCGGGGATGGCTACACCTTC
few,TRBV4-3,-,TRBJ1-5,CASSLDEGQPQHF,TGCGCCAGCAGCCTTGACGAAGGACAGCCCCAGCATTTT
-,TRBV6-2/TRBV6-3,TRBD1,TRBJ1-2,CASSYSFRTGGSYYGYTF,TGTGCCAGCAGTTACTCGTTCAGGACAGGGGGCTCCTACTATGGCTACACCTTC
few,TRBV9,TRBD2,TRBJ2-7,CASSVGTSGIRDEQYF,TGTGCCAGCAGCGTGGGGACTAGCGGGATTAGGGACGAGCAGTACTTC
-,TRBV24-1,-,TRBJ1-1,CATSDGSWGTEAFF,TGTGCCACCAGTGATGGGAGTTGGGGGACTGAAGCTTTCTTT
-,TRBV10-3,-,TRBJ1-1,CAISDPASDTEAFF,TGTGCCATCAGTGACCCAGCGTCGGACACTGAAGCTTTCTTT
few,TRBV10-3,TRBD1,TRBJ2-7,CAIRSRTGGQSEQYF,TGTGCCATCAGATCGAGAACAGGGGGCCAAAGCGAGCAGTACTTC
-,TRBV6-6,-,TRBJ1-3,CASSYSGGNTIYF,TGTGCCAGCAGTTACAGTGGCGGAAACACCATATATTTT
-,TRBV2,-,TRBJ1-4,CASSGTAKEKLFF,TGTGCCAGCAGTGGGACAGCCAAGGAAAAACTGTTTTTT
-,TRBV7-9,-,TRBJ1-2,CASSPGLLYGYTF,TGTGCCAGCAGCCCAGGGTTGCTCTATGGCTACACCTTC
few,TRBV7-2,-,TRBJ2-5,CASNPLAGTLGAQYF,TGTGCCAGCAACCCTCTCGCCGGGACCTTGGGAGCCCAGTACTTC
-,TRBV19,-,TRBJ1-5,CASSRYPQLHNQPQHF,TGTGCCAGTAGTCGTTACCCCCAGCTACACAATCAGCCCCAGCATTTT
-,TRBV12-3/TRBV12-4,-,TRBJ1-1,CASSFFLTNTEAFF,TGTGCCAGCAGTTTTTTTCTGACGAACACTGAAGCTTTCTTT